These 13 T cell receptor beta chains originate from one sample sequenced in a study of graft-versus-host responses after intestinal transplantation (dated by TCRdb to the early 2020s). Their cognate antigens are unknown. The label giving this sample's time point can be read as: cells obtained before transplantation from donor or recipient. Library method: the immunoSEQ multiplex PCR assay. TCRdb took over this immuneACCESS table, retaining in-frame rearrangements with V and J assigned. Such tables are incomplete; in checked studies, under half of the missing clones stem from an unresolved V gene, and the remainder is unexplained. The sample table shows about 88,000 clones, and approximately 94% are seen once. 0.15% to 0.2% of the sample is held by the ten biggest clonotypes. The sample consisted of unstimulated CD4+ T cells sorted from spleen or lymph node cells, taken before transplant. The receptors derive from a human donor who was the organ donor for an intestinal transplant.

This clone was recorded a few times. This chain uses TRBV4-3 with TRBJ2-3; TRBD2 matches 10 bases. Germline V gene sequence: CDR1 LGHNA, CDR2 YSLEER. This CDR3 is built from 17 residues. The V gene end was trimmed by 0 bases and the J gene end by 5 bases; junction bases not matched to a gene: 8. The CDR3 sequence is CASSQDISGGARDTQYF. CDR3 coding DNA: TGCGCCAGCAGCCAAGATATAAGCGGGGGGGCCCGAGATACGCAGTATTTT.

The rearrangement joins TRBV6-6 to TRBJ1-1; D not resolved. V was clipped by 0 bases and J by 0 bases, with 8 bases between them. CDR3 length equals 15 residues. CDR1 and CDR2 (germline): MNHNY, SVGAGI (reference sequence). The CDR3 sequence: CASSYSLSMNTEAFF. The CDR3 DNA is TGTGCCAGCAGTTACTCCCTTTCAATGAACACTGAAGCTTTCTTT.

The rearrangement joins TRBV7-9 to TRBJ1-1, with 7 bases aligning to TRBD1. Per the germline V gene, CDR1 is SEHNR and CDR2 is FQNEAQ (reference sequence). The junction had 14 bases not matched to a gene; V was cut back by 7 bases and J by 9 bases. CDR3 length equals 14 residues. This chain's CDR3 is CASTSEVSGGKAFF. The CDR3 coding sequence is TGTGCCAGCACCTCAGAGGTGTCAGGGGGAAAAGCTTTCTTT.

This chain connects TRBV13 to TRBJ2-7; 12 bases agree with TRBD2. This CDR3 contains 15 residues. Germline CDR1 and CDR2: PRHDT and FYEKMQ (reference sequence). With V trimmed by 5 bases and J by 3 bases, 5 bases remained unmatched. CDR3 DNA: TGTGCCAGCAGCAAGACTAGCGGGGGTCTCTACGAGCAGTACTTC. Its translation: CASSKTSGGLYEQYF.

This chain joins TRBV28 and TRBJ1-3; D may be TRBD1 (5 bases). This CDR3 is built from 15 residues. Trimming cost V 2 bases and J 1 base, with 9 bases left between them. The germline gives CDR1 MDHEN, CDR2 SYDVKM. CDR3 residues: CASSLHGQSGNTIYF. In DNA, the CDR3 is TGTGCCAGCAGTTTACATGGACAATCTGGAAACACCATATATTTT.

The rearrangement joins TRBV6-5 to TRBJ1-1; TRBD1 is a possible D gene (6 bases). Germline V lookup: CDR1 MNHEY, CDR2 SVGAGI. The V gene lost 6 bases and the J gene lost 4 bases, with 15 bases spanning the gap. The CDR3 runs 14 residues. CDR3 residues: CASSRPGVSTEAFF. CDR3 DNA sequence: TGTGCCAGCAGCAGGCCAGGGGTTTCCACTGAAGCTTTCTTT.

The genes are TRBV14 and TRBJ1-4; TRBD1 aligns across 8 bases. Germline V gene data show CDR1 as SGHDN and CDR2 as FVKESK. V dropped 3 bases and J dropped 7; count of bases not matched to a gene: 7. The length of the CDR3 is 15 residues. The CDR3, as DNA: TGTGCCAGCAGCCAGGCTGCCAGGGGGCGTGAAAAACTGTTTTTT. Translation: CASSQAARGREKLFF.

V gene TRBV27 combines with J gene TRBJ1-5; D ambiguous. The V and J ends lost 0 bases and 6 bases respectively, with 6 bases between them. CDR1 is MNHEY and CDR2 is SMNVEV in the germline V gene (reference sequence). There are 13 residues in the CDR3. This chain's CDR3 is CASSLSAGQPQHF. CDR3 in DNA: TGTGCCAGCAGTTTATCGGCGGGTCAGCCCCAGCATTTT.

The rearrangement links TRBV2 to TRBJ1-2, with TRBD1 matching 9 bases. Trimming at V came to 6 bases and at J to 6 bases, leaving 8 bases not matched to a gene. Germline assignment: CDR1 SNHLY and CDR2 FYNNEI. The CDR3 consists of 14 residues. CDR3 protein: CASRTTGTGNGYTF. The CDR3 bases are TGTGCCAGCAGAACTACCGGGACAGGGAATGGCTACACCTTC.

The CDR3 sequence: CASSSLNQPQHF. The CDR3 DNA follows: TGTGCCAGCAGTTCGTTAAATCAGCCCCAGCATTTT. V gene TRBV6-6 combines with J gene TRBJ1-5; D remains unclear. The CDR3 has 12 amino acids. V was cut by 4 bases and J by 4 bases, with 5 bases left in between. CDR1 MNHNY and CDR2 SVGAGI come from the germline V gene (reference sequence).

The V and J genes are TRBV6-5 and TRBJ1-5; D gene unclear. The CDR3 extends over 12 amino acids. The V gene lost 7 bases and the J gene lost 6 bases, with 10 bases spanning the gap. CDR1 and CDR2 (germline): MNHEY, SVGAGI. CDR3 nucleotide sequence: TGTGCCAGCACCGACACCGCTCAGCCCCAGCATTTT. Protein: CASTDTAQPQHF.

The rearrangement links TRBV5-5 to TRBJ1-5, with D tentatively TRBD1 (5 bases). Germline V gene lookup returns CDR1 SGHKS and CDR2 YYEKEE (reference sequence). This CDR3 region has 14 residues. Trimming removed 3 bases at V and 2 bases at J, with 9 bases between. The CDR3 sequence is CASSSLQGNQPQHF. CDR3 nucleotide sequence: TGTGCCAGCAGCTCCTTACAGGGCAATCAGCCCCAGCATTTT.

The chain joins TRBV5-4 to TRBJ2-1; D perhaps matches TRBD2 (6 bases). The V end was cut by 0 bases, the J end by 8 bases, with 12 bases between. Germline CDR1 and CDR2: SGHNT and YYREEE (reference sequence). CDR3 size: 14 residues. The CDR3 region has the DNA TGTGCCAGCAGCTTGGCGACTAGTAGCGATGAGCAGTTCTTC. It specifies CASSLATSSDEQFF. The full variable domain, in which reference TRBV5-4 and TRBJ2-1 provide the parts outside the CDR3, is ETGVTQSPTHLIKTRGQQVTLRCSSQSGHNTVSWYQQALGQGPQFIFQYYREEENGRGNFPPRFSGLQFPNYSSELNVNALELDDSALYLCASSLATSSDEQFFGPGTRLTVL.